This T cell receptor (beta chain) was sequenced for a study of blood T cell repertoires in COVID-19. The assay was immunoSEQ multiplex PCR, and TCRdb's table has in-frame clones only and misses some. The sample has around 190,000 clones, about 88% seen once. This clone showed up just once. The CDR3 runs to 13 residues. The germline V gene has CDR1 LNHDA and CDR2 SQIVND (reference sequence). V was shortened by 6 bases and J by 5 bases, with 13 bases between the two germline ends. The sequence was collected from a man aged 50-60 years with COVID-19, enrolled during active disease. The V call is TRBV19, the J call TRBJ1-1; no reliable D call. Source material: peripheral blood. As DNA, the CDR3 is TGTGCCAGTAGCTATAACACAGATACTGAAGCTTTCTTT. Translating it yields CASSYNTDTEAFF.